This TCR beta chain was recovered during a study of Ad26.COV2.S vaccination and SARS-CoV-2 variants. The wider study: Each vaccinee took Ad26.COV2.S intramuscularly, once or twice 56 days apart. Broader study findings: Vaccine recipients showed a spike-specific TCR breadth that was higher than in placebo recipients.

A note on this clone: The antigen remains undetermined. One end of the junction is discordant with germline, which a read error may explain.

TCRdb's copy holds only in-frame clones and misses some; the assay was immunoSEQ multiplex PCR. Of about 450,000 clones listed, about 91% are singletons. Germline V gene sequence: CDR1 MNHNS, CDR2 SASEGT. This CDR3 is built from 15 residues. Indicated treatment: 19 received Ad26.COV2.S at low or high dose, single or two shots; five or six received placebo; per-sample allocation not given. Sampling was performed 63 days after the first vaccine or placebo injection. The rearrangement joins TRBV6-1 to TRBJ2-7; 7 positions match TRBD1. The sequence was collected from a person aged 18-60 years who received the Ad26.COV2.S COVID-19 vaccine or a placebo. Sample: peripheral blood, taken in a trial of Ad26.COV2.S vaccine versus placebo. CDR3 in amino acids: CASSEIRTGSDEQYF. CDR3 DNA sequence: TGTGCCAGCAGTGAAATCCGGACAGGCTCCGACGAGCAGTACTTC.